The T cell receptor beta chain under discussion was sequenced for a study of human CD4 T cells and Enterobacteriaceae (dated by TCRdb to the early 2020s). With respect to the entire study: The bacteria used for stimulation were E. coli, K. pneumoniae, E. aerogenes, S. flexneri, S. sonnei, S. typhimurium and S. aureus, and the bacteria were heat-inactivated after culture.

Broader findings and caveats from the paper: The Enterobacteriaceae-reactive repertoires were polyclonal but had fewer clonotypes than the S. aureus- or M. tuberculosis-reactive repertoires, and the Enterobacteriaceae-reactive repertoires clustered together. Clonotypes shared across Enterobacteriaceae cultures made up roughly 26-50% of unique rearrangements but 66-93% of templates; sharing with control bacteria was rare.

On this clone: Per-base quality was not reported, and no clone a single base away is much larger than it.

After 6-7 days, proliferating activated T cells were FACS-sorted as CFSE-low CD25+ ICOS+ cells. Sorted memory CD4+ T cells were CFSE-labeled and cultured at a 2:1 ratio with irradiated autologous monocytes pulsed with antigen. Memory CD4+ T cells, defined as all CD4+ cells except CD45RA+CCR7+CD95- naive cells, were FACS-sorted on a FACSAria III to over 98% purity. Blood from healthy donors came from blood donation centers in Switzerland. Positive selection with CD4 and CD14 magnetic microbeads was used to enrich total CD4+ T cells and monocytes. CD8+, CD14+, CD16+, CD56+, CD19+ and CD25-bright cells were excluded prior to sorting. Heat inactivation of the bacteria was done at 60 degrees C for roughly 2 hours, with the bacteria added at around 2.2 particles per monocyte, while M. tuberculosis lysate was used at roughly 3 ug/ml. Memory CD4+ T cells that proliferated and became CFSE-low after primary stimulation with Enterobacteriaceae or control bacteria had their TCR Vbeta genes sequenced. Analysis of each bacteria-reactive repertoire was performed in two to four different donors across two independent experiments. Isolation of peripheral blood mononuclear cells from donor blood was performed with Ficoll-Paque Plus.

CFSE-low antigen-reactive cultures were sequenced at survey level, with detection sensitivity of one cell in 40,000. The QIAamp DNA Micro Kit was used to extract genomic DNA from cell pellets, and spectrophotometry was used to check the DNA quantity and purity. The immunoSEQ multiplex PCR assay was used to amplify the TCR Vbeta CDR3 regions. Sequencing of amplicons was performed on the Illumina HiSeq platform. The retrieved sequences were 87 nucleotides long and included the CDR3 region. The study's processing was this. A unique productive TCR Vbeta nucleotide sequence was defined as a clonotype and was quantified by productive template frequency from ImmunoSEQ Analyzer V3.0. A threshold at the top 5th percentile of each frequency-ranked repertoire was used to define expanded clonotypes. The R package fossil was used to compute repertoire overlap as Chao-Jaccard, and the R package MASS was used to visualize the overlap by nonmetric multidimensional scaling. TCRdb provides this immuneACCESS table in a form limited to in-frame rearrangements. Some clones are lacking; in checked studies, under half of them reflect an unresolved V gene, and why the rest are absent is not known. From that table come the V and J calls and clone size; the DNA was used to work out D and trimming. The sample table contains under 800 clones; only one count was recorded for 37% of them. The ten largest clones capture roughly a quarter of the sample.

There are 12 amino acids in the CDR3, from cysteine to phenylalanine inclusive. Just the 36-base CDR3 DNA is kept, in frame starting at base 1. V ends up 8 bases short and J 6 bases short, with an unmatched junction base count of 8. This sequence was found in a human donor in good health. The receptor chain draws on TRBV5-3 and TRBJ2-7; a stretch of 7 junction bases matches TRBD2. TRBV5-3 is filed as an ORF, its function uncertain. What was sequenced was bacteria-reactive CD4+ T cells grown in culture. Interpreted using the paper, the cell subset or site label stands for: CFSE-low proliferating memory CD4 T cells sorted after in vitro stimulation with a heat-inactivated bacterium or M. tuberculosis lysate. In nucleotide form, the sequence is TGTGCCAGCAGCATCCGACTAGCCGAGCAGTACTTC. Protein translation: CASSIRLAEQYF.